The 17 T cell receptor beta chains given below trace back to one sample, sequenced in a study of blood T cell repertoires in COVID-19. Method: immunoSEQ multiplex PCR; TCRdb's copy keeps in-frame clones and lacks some. The table includes about 210,000 clones, roughly four fifths detected once. Sequencing used peripheral blood. All receptors come from an older woman with COVID-19, enrolled during active disease.

The chain recombines TRBV18 with TRBJ2-2; D remains ambiguous. The CDR3 spans 14 residues. Germline loops: CDR1 KGHSH, CDR2 LQKENI. Trimming removed 2 bases at V and 4 bases at J, with 8 bases between. CDR3 in DNA: TGTGCCAGCTCACCAACCAGAGGCACCGGGGAGCTGTTTTTT. It yields the protein CASSPTRGTGELFF.

This clone turned up a few times. This chain links TRBV24-1 with TRBJ1-1; D gene unclear. The V gene's germline CDR1 is KGHDR and CDR2 SFDVKD. Trimming pared 3 bases from V and 10 bases from J, leaving 14 bases between. The CDR3 has 13 residues. CDR3 sequence: CATSDHTVSRAFF. The CDR3 region has the DNA TGTGCCACCAGTGATCATACAGTAAGTAGAGCTTTCTTT.

J is TRBJ2-5 and V is TRBV28; TRBD1 agrees at 8 bases. This CDR3 contains 14 residues. With 7 bases clipped from V and 5 bases from J, the junction kept 9 bases outside the gene matches. Germline CDR1 reads MDHEN; CDR2 reads SYDVKM. The CDR3 reads CASTGQGKMETQYF. The CDR3 bases are TGTGCCAGCACTGGACAGGGAAAAATGGAGACCCAGTACTTC. Full variable domain (remainder filled in from reference TRBV28 and TRBJ2-5): DVKVTQSSRYLVKRTGEKVFLECVQDMDHENMFWYRQDPGLGLRLIYFSYDVKMKEKGDIPEGYSVSREKKERFSLILESASTNQTSMYLCASTGQGKMETQYFGPGTRLLVL.

This chain joins TRBV15 and TRBJ2-7; 9 bases map to TRBD2. Germline lookup yields CDR1 LNHNV and CDR2 YYDKDF (reference sequence). The CDR3 length is 14 residues. V was pared by 3 bases and J by 3 bases, with 3 bases of the junction left unmatched. The DNA of the CDR3 is TGTGCCACCAGCAGTAGCGGGAGCTACTACGAGCAGTACTTC. This encodes CATSSSGSYYEQYF.

In the case of this clone: The junction and the germline gene differ at one end; a read error may be behind it. The chain recombines TRBV4-2 with TRBJ2-2; D possibly corresponds to TRBD1 (6 bases). The CDR3 consists of 15 residues. CDR1 and CDR2 from the germline V gene are LGHNA and YNFKEQ. The CDR3 region has the DNA TGTGCCAGCAGCCAAGTGCAGGGGAACGCCGGGGAGCTGTTTTTT. It translates to CASSQVQGNAGELFF.

The J gene is TRBJ1-5, the V gene TRBV18; D unclear. The CDR3 runs 14 residues. The germline V gene has CDR1 KGHSH and CDR2 LQKENI. V lost 2 bases to trimming and J lost 8 bases, with 13 bases between them. In DNA, the CDR3 is TGTGCCAGCTCACCAGACAACAGCCCAGAGCCCCAGCATTTT. Translation: CASSPDNSPEPQHF.

The chain couples TRBV7-8 to TRBJ1-1; D call uncertain. V was clipped by 1 base and J by 7 bases, with 13 bases between them. Looked up from germline, CDR1 is SGHVS and CDR2 is FQNEAQ. This CDR3 contains 14 residues. CDR3: CASSLGQFTGEAFF. CDR3 nucleotides: TGTGCCAGCAGCTTAGGGCAGTTTACGGGTGAAGCTTTCTTT. Looking up the rest from reference TRBV7-8 and TRBJ1-1 gives the full variable domain: GAGVSQSPRYKVAKRGQDVALRCDPISGHVSLFWYQQALGQGPEFLTYFQNEAQLDKSGLPSDRFFAERPEGSVSTLKIQRTQQEDSAVYLCASSLGQFTGEAFFGQGTRLTVV.

The chain combines TRBV19 with TRBJ2-7, with TRBD2 matching 8 bases. This CDR3 is 16 amino acids long. V was pared by 3 bases and J by 7 bases, with 14 bases of the junction left unmatched. Looked up from germline, CDR1 is LNHDA and CDR2 is SQIVND (reference sequence). This CDR3 is CASSMYFTGGPGEQYF. DNA of the CDR3: TGTGCCAGTAGTATGTATTTTACGGGAGGGCCTGGGGAGCAGTACTTC.

A word on this clone: A junction boundary mismatches the germline segment, possibly from a read error. This specimen includes other DNA sequences encoding the same CDR3. The chain carries TRBV5-1 and TRBJ1-6; 9 bases are shared with TRBD1. The CDR3 length is 13 residues. Per the germline V gene, CDR1 is SGHRS and CDR2 is YFSETQ. As DNA, the CDR3 is TGCGCCAGCTACCGGGACAGGGATTCGCCCCTCCACTTT. Translating gives CASYRDRDSPLHF.

This sequence joins TRBV14 and TRBJ2-5, with 8 bases lining up with TRBD2. This CDR3 has 15 residues. The V and J ends lost 4 bases and 2 bases, in that order; junction bases with no gene match: 6. Per germline, CDR1 SGHDN and CDR2 FVKESK. The CDR3 here is CASSRRTSRQETQYF. The CDR3 DNA follows: TGTGCCAGCAGCCGCCGGACTAGCCGGCAAGAGACCCAGTACTTC.

The chain links TRBV2 to TRBJ2-7; D might be TRBD1 (6 bases). From germline, CDR1 is SNHLY and CDR2 FYNNEI. V lost 6 bases to trimming and J lost 2 bases, with 14 bases between them. This CDR3 comprises 14 residues. CDR3 DNA sequence: TGTGCCAGCAGCCTTCAGGGGCAGGCCTACGAGCAGTACTTC. It translates to CASSLQGQAYEQYF.

The chain employs TRBV7-8 and TRBJ1-1, with a weak D call TRBD1 (5 bases). Germline-derived CDR1 and CDR2 are SGHVS and FQNEAQ. This CDR3 comprises 13 residues. V shed 2 bases and J shed 4 bases, with 8 bases lying between them. The CDR3: CASSLRQLTEAFF. In nucleotides, the CDR3 is TGTGCCAGCAGCTTAAGACAGCTCACTGAAGCTTTCTTT.

V is TRBV1 and J is TRBJ1-5; the DNA was not used to check the table's D call, TRBD1. TRBV1 corresponds to a pseudogene. The CDR3 loop spans 15 amino acids. The CDR3 nucleotides are TGCACCAGCAGCCAATTGGGGGCATCTGATCAGCCCCAGCATTTT. Amino acid sequence: CTSSQLGASDQPQHF.

This clone was observed a single time. The V call is TRBV28, the J call TRBJ1-5, with 7 bases fitting TRBD1. Germline CDR1 reads MDHEN; CDR2 reads SYDVKM. V lost 6 bases to trimming and J lost 4 bases; unmatched junction nucleotides: 21. This CDR3 is built from 19 residues. In DNA form, the CDR3 reads TGTGCCAGCAGCTTAGTCCCCTTGACAGGGTGGATGGGGAATCAGCCCCAGCATTTT. It codes for CASSLVPLTGWMGNQPQHF.

The chain couples TRBV7-2 to TRBJ2-5; 11 bases match TRBD2. CDR1 is SGHTA, CDR2 FQGNSA, per germline. The CDR3 spans 16 residues. After removal of 5 bases from V and 2 bases from J, the junction contained 7 bases not matched to a gene. Here the CDR3 reads CASSPRTSGLQETQYF. The CDR3 bases are TGTGCCAGCAGCCCCCGGACTAGCGGGCTTCAAGAGACCCAGTACTTC. Complete variable domain (other parts from reference TRBV7-2 and TRBJ2-5): GAGVSQSPSNKVTEKGKDVELRCDPISGHTALYWYRQSLGQGLEFLIYFQGNSAPDKSGLPSDRFSAERTGGSVSTLTIQRTQQEDSAVYLCASSPRTSGLQETQYFGPGTRLLVL.

The table lists this clone with a few counts. The V call is TRBV5-1, the J call TRBJ1-1; D is possibly TRBD1 (5 bases). Deletions cut 4 bases from V and 2 bases from J, with 12 bases between. The CDR3 has 14 amino acids. The germline V gene encodes CDR1 SGHRS and CDR2 YFSETQ. Here the CDR3 DNA reads TGCGCCAGCAGCAAAGGGGATTTCAACACTGAAGCTTTCTTT. This translates into CASSKGDFNTEAFF.

The gene calls are TRBV6-5 and TRBJ1-2, with a tentative D call TRBD1 (5 bases). Trimming cost V 3 bases and J 2 bases, with 16 bases left between them. The CDR3 extends over 16 amino acids. Germline-derived CDR1 and CDR2 are MNHEY and SVGAGI. CDR3 DNA: TGTGCCAGCAGTTATGGGCAGGGTTTTAGAAACTATGGCTACACCTTC. It codes for CASSYGQGFRNYGYTF.